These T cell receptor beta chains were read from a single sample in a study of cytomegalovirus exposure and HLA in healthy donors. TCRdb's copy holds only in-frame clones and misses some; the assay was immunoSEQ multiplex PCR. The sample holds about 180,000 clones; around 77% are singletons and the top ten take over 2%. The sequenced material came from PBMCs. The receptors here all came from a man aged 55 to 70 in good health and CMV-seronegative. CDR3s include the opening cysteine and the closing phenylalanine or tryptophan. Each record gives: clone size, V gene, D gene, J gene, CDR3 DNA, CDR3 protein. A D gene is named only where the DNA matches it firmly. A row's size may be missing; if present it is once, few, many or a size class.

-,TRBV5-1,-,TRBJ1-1,TGCGCCAGCAGCTTGGATATAAACACTGAAGCTTTCTTT,CASSLDINTEAFF
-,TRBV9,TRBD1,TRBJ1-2,TGTGCCAGCAGCGTAGCTGGACAGGGGTCTTCTGGCTACACCTTC,CASSVAGQGSSGYTF
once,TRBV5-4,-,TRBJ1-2,TGTGCCAGCAGCTTGGCCGGAGGGGCCCTTAACTATGGCTACCCCTTC,CASSLAGGALNYGYPF
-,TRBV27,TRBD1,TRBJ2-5,TGTGCCAGCAGGAGTCCCGGGACAGGGGATGGAGAGACCCAGTACTTC,CASRSPGTGDGETQYF
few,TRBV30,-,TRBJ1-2,TGTGCCTGGCTTCACAGGCGAAACTATGGCTACACCTTC,CAWLHRRNYGYTF
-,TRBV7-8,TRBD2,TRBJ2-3,TGTGCCAGCAGCTTAGAGGGGACTAGTTTGGATACGCAGTATTTT,CASSLEGTSLDTQYF
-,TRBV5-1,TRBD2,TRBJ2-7,TGCGCCAGCAGCCGTACTAGCGAAACGTATAGCGAGCAGTACTTC,CASSRTSETYSEQYF
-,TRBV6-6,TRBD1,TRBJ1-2,TGTGCCAGCAGTTACCCAGGGACAGCTTATGGCTACACCTTC,CASSYPGTAYGYTF
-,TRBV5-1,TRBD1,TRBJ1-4,TGCGCCAGCAGCTCCGACAGGGGGCTGAGGGAAAAACTGTTTTTT,CASSSDRGLREKLFF
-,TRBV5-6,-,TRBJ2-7,TGTGCCAGCAGCCCACGCACGAGGCTATCCTACGAGCAGTACTTC,CASSPRTRLSYEQYF
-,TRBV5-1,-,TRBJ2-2,TGCGCCAGCAGCTCCCCAGCGGTGGGGTTAGCCGGGGAGCTGTTTTTT,CASSSPAVGLAGELFF
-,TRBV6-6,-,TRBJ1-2,TGTGCCAGCAGTTACCCCCAACCAACTAACTATGGCTACCCCTTC,CASSYPQPTNYGYPF
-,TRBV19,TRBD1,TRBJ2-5,TGTGCCAGTAGTGGGGACAGGGGGTTCCAAGAGACCCAGTACTTC,CASSGDRGFQETQYF
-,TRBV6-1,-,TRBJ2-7,TGTGCCAGCAGTCCTGCAGGCAGCTCCAACTACGAGCAGTACTTC,CASSPAGSSNYEQYF
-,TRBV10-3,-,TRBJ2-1,TGTGCCATCAGGGATCAAAGCGGTAGATACGACAATGAGCAGTTCTTC,CAIRDQSGRYDNEQFF
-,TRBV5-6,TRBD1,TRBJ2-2,TGTGCCAGCAGCTTGATACACAGGGGCCAGAACACCGGGGAGCTGTTTTTT,CASSLIHRGQNTGELFF
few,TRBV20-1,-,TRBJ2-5,TGCACCAGCACAGACCAAGAGACCCAGTACTTC,CTSTDQETQYF
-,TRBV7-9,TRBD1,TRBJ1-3,TGTGCCAGCAGCCCCGGGACAGACTCTGGAAACACCATATATTTT,CASSPGTDSGNTIYF
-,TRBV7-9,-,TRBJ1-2,TGTGCCAGCAGCCCCGGACAGTTCAATAACTATGGCTACACCTTC,CASSPGQFNNYGYTF
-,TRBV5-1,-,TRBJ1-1,TGCGCCAGCAGCCTACCAAAGGGGATGAACACTGAAGCTTTCTTT,CASSLPKGMNTEAFF
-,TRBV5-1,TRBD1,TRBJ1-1,TGCGCCAGCAGCTTGGTTGGGGGACAGGGGAACACTGAAGCTTTCTTT,CASSLVGGQGNTEAFF
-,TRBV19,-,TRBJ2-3,TGTGCCAGTAGACTCTTACCGACAGATACGCAGTATTTT,CASRLLPTDTQYF
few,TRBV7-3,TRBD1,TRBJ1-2,TGTGCCAGCAGCTTAATCACAGGGGGCGCTTCTGGCTACACCTTC,CASSLITGGASGYTF
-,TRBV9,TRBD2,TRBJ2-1,TGTGCCAGCAGCGTAGGGGAGGGAGGGTACAATGAGCAGTTCTTC,CASSVGEGGYNEQFF
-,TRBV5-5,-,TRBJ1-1,TGTGCCAGCAGCTTGCTAGCCCAGGGAGGTACTGAAGCTTTCTTT,CASSLLAQGGTEAFF
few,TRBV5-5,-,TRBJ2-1,TGTGCCAGCAGCTTGGGACAGAGTTCCTACAATGAGCAGTTCTTC,CASSLGQSSYNEQFF
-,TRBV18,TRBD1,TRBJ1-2,TGTGCCAGCTCACCACCGGGACAGGGGGCGTATGGCTACACCTTC,CASSPPGQGAYGYTF
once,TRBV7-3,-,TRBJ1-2,TGTGCCAGCAGCCCCGGGCCCGGAGGGCGCGGCTACACCTTC,CASSPGPGGRGYTF
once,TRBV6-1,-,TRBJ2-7,TGTGCCAGCAGCACTCTCGACTGGTCCTACGAGCAGTACTTC,CASSTLDWSYEQYF
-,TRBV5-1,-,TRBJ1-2,TGCGCCTCTACAGCCACAGTGGGGGGTTATGGCTACACCTTC,CASTATVGGYGYTF
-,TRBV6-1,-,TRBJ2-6,TGTGCCAGCAGGCTTAGTCTCCCTGGGGCCAACGTCCTGACTTTC,CASRLSLPGANVLTF
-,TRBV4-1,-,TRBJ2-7,TGCGCCAGCAGCCAAATCTCGCAGGTTCGCGAGCAGTACTTC,CASSQISQVREQYF
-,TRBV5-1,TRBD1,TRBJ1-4,TGCGCCAGCAGCCCGGGACAGGGACAAAATGAAAAACTGTTTTTT,CASSPGQGQNEKLFF
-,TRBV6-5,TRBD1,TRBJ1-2,TGTGCCAGCAGTTACTCCATGACAGGGTCCAACTATGGCTACACCTTC,CASSYSMTGSNYGYTF
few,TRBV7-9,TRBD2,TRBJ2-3,TGTGCCAGCAGCTCCCCCCTAGCGGGAGGTGAGAATACGCAGTATTTT,CASSSPLAGGENTQYF
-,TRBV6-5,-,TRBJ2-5,TGTGCCACCGTGGCTGCGGCGGGTGGTACCCAGTACTTC,CATVAAAGGTQYF
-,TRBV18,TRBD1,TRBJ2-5,TGTGCCAGCTCATCAGGACAGGGGATGGTTAATACCCAGTACTTC,CASSSGQGMVNTQYF
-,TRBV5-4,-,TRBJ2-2,TGTGCCAGCAGCTTGGACATGAAAAACACCGGGGAGCTGTTTTTT,CASSLDMKNTGELFF
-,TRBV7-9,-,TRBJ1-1,TGTGCCAGCAGCACGAACAGGGAGGGCATGAACACTGAAGCTTTCTTT,CASSTNREGMNTEAFF
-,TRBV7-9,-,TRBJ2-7,TGTGCCAGCAGCCCCGACAGGACCCTCCGCGACGAGCAGTACTTC,CASSPDRTLRDEQYF
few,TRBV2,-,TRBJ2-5,TGTGCCAGCAGGGAGGGCGGGCCGGGTGGAGAGACCCAGTACTTC,CASREGGPGGETQYF
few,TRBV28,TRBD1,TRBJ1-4,TGTGCCAGCAGTTTATTCGGACAGGGTCATGAAAAACTGTTTTTT,CASSLFGQGHEKLFF
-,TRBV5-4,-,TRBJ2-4,TGTGCCAGCAGCCTAGGGGCAGGGGATAACATTCAGTACTTC,CASSLGAGDNIQYF
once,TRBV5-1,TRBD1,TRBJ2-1,TGCGCCAGTAGCTTGGAGGGACAGGTTTACAATGAGCAGTTCTTC,CASSLEGQVYNEQFF
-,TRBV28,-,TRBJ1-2,TGTGCCAGCACCACCCCGGGGGGGGTGGGGCACTATGGCTACACCTTC,CASTTPGGVGHYGYTF
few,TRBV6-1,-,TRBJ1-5,TGTGCCAGCCAAACAGATTATAGCAATCAGCCCCAGCATTTT,CASQTDYSNQPQHF
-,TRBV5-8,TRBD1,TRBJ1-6,TGTGCCAGCAGCAAGGACAGGGGCCCCGTGGATCATAATTCACCCCTCCACTTT,CASSKDRGPVDHNSPLHF
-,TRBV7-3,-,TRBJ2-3,TGTGCCAGCAGCTTCGTCGGAGATACGCAGTATTTT,CASSFVGDTQYF
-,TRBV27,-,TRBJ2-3,TGTGCCAGCAGCCTCAACCGGGTGACTAGCACAGATACGCAGTATTTT,CASSLNRVTSTDTQYF
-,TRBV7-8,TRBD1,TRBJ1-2,TGTGCCAGCACCAGCCTAAGATCGGGACAGGGGGTCCCAGCTAACTATGGCTACACCTTC,CASTSLRSGQGVPANYGYTF
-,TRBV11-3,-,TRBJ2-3,TGTGCCAGCAGCTCTTCAGGGGCAGATACGCAGTATTTT,CASSSSGADTQYF
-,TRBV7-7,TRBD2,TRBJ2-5,TGTGCCAGCAGCCCACTAGCGGGGAAGGGGGAGCAGTACTTC,CASSPLAGKGEQYF
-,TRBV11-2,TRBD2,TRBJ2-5,TGTGCCAGCAGCCTGCCCGGGACTAGCAGGGAGACCCAGTACTTC,CASSLPGTSRETQYF
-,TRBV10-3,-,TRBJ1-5,TGTGCCATCAGTGATCTAAATCAGCCCCAGCATTTT,CAISDLNQPQHF